This T cell receptor beta chain stems from a study of shared clonotypes between healthy human individuals. Splitting of CD4+ cells produced CD45RA+ naive and CD45RA-negative memory subsets. Original analysis: ImmunoSEQ output lacked quality scores and full-length reads, limiting matched filtering. The method was immunoSEQ multiplex PCR; TCRdb's version includes in-frame clones alone and lacks a portion of them. The D gene and trimming were derived from the DNA, and the V and J assignments and clone size from that table. The sample shows approximately 1,500,000 clones, under 99% of them seen only once. The V and J ends lost 4 bases and 4 bases respectively, with 12 bases between them. CDR3 length: 14 amino acids. CDR1 KGHSH and CDR2 LQKENI come from the germline V gene.

The sequenced material came from naive CD4+ T cells sorted from blood. Stated subset: CD45RA+ positively selected. This sequence joins TRBV18 and TRBJ2-3; tentatively, D is TRBD2 (5 bases). The sequence was obtained from a man younger than 45 in good health. CDR3 DNA sequence: TGTGCCAGCTCACGGACGCTAGCCGCAGATACGCAGTATTTT. It translates to CASSRTLAADTQYF.